Presented here are 19 T cell receptor beta chains from one specimen sequenced in a study of CD8+ T cells in alopecia areata. RNA extraction and reverse transcription yielded cDNA as sequencing template. Sequencing used immunoSEQ multiplex PCR; TCRdb keeps in-frame clones, though not all of them. The repertoire holds about 280,000 clones, with roughly 50% as singletons. Treatment given: oral pan-JAK inhibitor, 5-10 mg twice daily. The sequencing used CD4+ T cells sorted from blood, collected at week 24, from a patient treated with tofacitinib. Receptors originate from a human donor with alopecia areata.

V usage is TRBV5-1 and J usage is TRBJ2-2; 9 nucleotides line up with TRBD1. J gave up 5 bases and V 4 bases, and 15 bases lay outside the gene matches. Germline assignment: CDR1 SGHRS and CDR2 YFSETQ. The CDR3 length is 18 residues. The CDR3 is CASSLAPRDRVSTGELFF. The CDR3 DNA follows: TGCGCCAGCAGCCTGGCCCCCCGGGACAGGGTTTCGACCGGGGAGCTGTTTTTT.

This clone showed up just a few times. The genes are TRBV29-1 and TRBJ1-2; no definite D call. V was cut by 8 bases and J by 4 bases, with 17 bases left in between. This CDR3 spans 13 amino acids. Germline V lookup: CDR1 SQVTM, CDR2 ANQGSEA. The DNA for the CDR3 is TGCAGCATCCCGCCGGGGAGCGGCTATGGCTACACCTTC. Its translation: CSIPPGSGYGYTF.

The rearrangement joins TRBV28 to TRBJ1-2; D possibly corresponds to TRBD1 (5 bases). CDR1 and CDR2 from the germline V gene are MDHEN and SYDVKM. The CDR3 covers 14 residues. Trimming shortened V by 8 bases and J by 0 bases, and 13 bases separated the two germline ends. DNA of the CDR3: TGTGCCAGCTCGGAGGGGAGAACTAACTATGGCTACACCTTC. The encoded protein is CASSEGRTNYGYTF.

The genes are TRBV27 and TRBJ2-7; D is unresolved. The V gene's germline CDR1 is MNHEY and CDR2 SMNVEV (reference sequence). The CDR3 extends over 16 amino acids. The V and J ends lost 6 bases and 1 base respectively, with 19 bases between them. CDR3 loop: CASSSLRAGRSYEQYF. CDR3 sequence (DNA): TGTGCCAGCAGCTCTCTCCGGGCAGGCCGATCCTACGAGCAGTACTTC.

The V gene is TRBV11-2, the J gene TRBJ2-3, with D maybe TRBD1 (6 bases). V was cut by 4 bases and J by 4 bases, with 12 bases left in between. This CDR3 comprises 14 residues. Germline CDR1 and CDR2: SGHAT and FQNNGV. CDR3 in DNA: TGTGCCAGCAGCTCAGGGGAAGGAGCAGATACGCAGTATTTT. Its protein is CASSSGEGADTQYF.

This sequence joins TRBV5-4 and TRBJ2-7, with 10 bases identical to TRBD1. Germline lookup yields CDR1 SGHNT and CDR2 YYREEE (reference sequence). J was trimmed by 3 bases and V by 0 bases; bases with no gene match: 9. This CDR3 spans 17 amino acids. The CDR3 nucleotides are TGTGCCAGCAGCTTGGCCGTTGGGACAGGGGACCACTACGAGCAGTACTTC. Translation: CASSLAVGTGDHYEQYF.

This clone was seen once. This chain connects TRBV5-1 to TRBJ2-3; D might be TRBD1 (6 bases). The germline V gene encodes CDR1 SGHRS and CDR2 YFSETQ. Trimming removed 7 bases at V and 4 bases at J, with 19 bases between. The CDR3 totals 15 residues. The CDR3 sequence: CASGEQGMVADTQYF. CDR3 in DNA: TGCGCCAGCGGGGAACAGGGAATGGTGGCAGATACGCAGTATTTT.

The chain combines TRBV6-1 with TRBJ1-2, with 10 bases lining up with TRBD1. Germline-derived CDR1 and CDR2 are MNHNS and SASEGT. The junction had 3 bases not matched to a gene; V was cut back by 2 bases and J by 6 bases. The CDR3 length is 14 residues. The DNA of the CDR3 is TGTGCCAGCAGTGAAAGAGGGACAGGGGATGGCTACACCTTC. Translated, it gives CASSERGTGDGYTF.

This clone was detected only a few times. This chain joins TRBV30 and TRBJ2-7; D unresolved. The CDR3 has 14 residues. With 3 bases removed from V and 5 bases from J, the gap between germline ends came to 17 bases. Per germline, CDR1 GTSNPN and CDR2 SVGIG (reference sequence). Here the CDR3 reads CAWRVDGFEDEQYF. In DNA, the CDR3 is TGTGCCTGGAGGGTAGACGGGTTCGAGGACGAGCAGTACTTC.

The rearrangement joins TRBV7-9 to TRBJ1-2; 10 bases are a match to TRBD1. The CDR3 extends over 15 amino acids. The germline CDR1 and CDR2 sequences are SEHNR and FQNEAQ (reference sequence). The V gene end was trimmed by 5 bases and the J gene end by 4 bases; junction bases not matched to a gene: 7. In DNA form, the CDR3 reads TGTGCCAGCAGCACTCCCGGGACAGGGGCCTATGGCTACACCTTC. Translating gives CASSTPGTGAYGYTF.

The sample holds a few counts of this clone. V gene TRBV19 combines with J gene TRBJ2-1, with a weak D call TRBD2 (5 bases). This CDR3 region has 11 residues. Germline lookup yields CDR1 LNHDA and CDR2 SQIVND (reference sequence). The ends were cut back, 3 bases at V and 10 bases at J, with 7 bases in the middle. The CDR3 bases are TGTGCCAGTAGTATTGGCGGGGAGCAGTTCTTC. This encodes CASSIGGEQFF.

This clone has only one observation. This rearrangement joins TRBV30 to TRBJ2-7, with TRBD1 matching over 9 bases. This CDR3 spans 14 amino acids. V was pared by 4 bases and J by 5 bases, with 9 bases of the junction left unmatched. The germline gives CDR1 GTSNPN, CDR2 SVGIG (reference sequence). CDR3 protein: CAWTKGTGINEQYF. The DNA for the CDR3 is TGTGCCTGGACTAAGGGGACAGGGATCAACGAGCAGTACTTC.

CDR3 sequence (DNA): TGTGCCAGCAGCCAAGATAAAGCGGACCGCTCCTACGAGCAGTACTTC. This codes for CASSQDKADRSYEQYF. The chain links TRBV4-2 to TRBJ2-7; possible D gene TRBD2, 5 bases. The CDR3 is 16 amino acids. V shed 0 bases and J shed 0 bases, with 12 bases lying between them. Germline CDR1 and CDR2: LGHNA and YNFKEQ.

V gene TRBV9 combines with J gene TRBJ1-2, with D uncertain. V was cut by 1 base and J by 4 bases, with 17 bases left in between. CDR3 length: 16 residues. The germline gives CDR1 SGDLS, CDR2 YYNGEE. DNA of the CDR3: TGTGCCAGCAGCGTAACCAACCGGGGATCTACCTATGGCTACACCTTC. This encodes CASSVTNRGSTYGYTF.

The chain combines TRBV30 with TRBJ1-2; TRBD1 agrees at 7 bases. The J segment lost 3 bases and the V segment lost 0 bases, leaving 4 bases of the junction unmatched. The CDR3 runs 14 residues. Germline CDR1 reads GTSNPN; CDR2 reads SVGIG (reference sequence). The CDR3 region is CAWSVSGQYYGYTF. The CDR3 DNA reads as TGTGCCTGGAGTGTTTCGGGACAGTACTATGGCTACACCTTC.

The CDR3 protein is CASSSTSGGTGEQYF. The CDR3 nucleotides read TGCGCCAGCAGCTCGACTAGCGGGGGCACCGGGGAGCAGTACTTC. V and J are TRBV5-1 and TRBJ2-7; the match to TRBD2 covers 12 bases. The CDR3 totals 15 residues. CDR1 SGHRS and CDR2 YFSETQ come from the germline V gene. Trimming took 3 bases from V and 7 from J; bases not matched to a gene: 8.

The CDR3 reads CASSVDPFSGGELFF. The CDR3 DNA reads as TGTGCCAGCAGCGTAGACCCATTTTCCGGCGGGGAGCTGTTTTTT. The rearrangement uses TRBV9 and TRBJ2-2, with no clear D. CDR1 and CDR2 from the germline V gene are SGDLS and YYNGEE. This CDR3 is built from 15 residues. Trimming took 0 bases from V and 7 from J, leaving 13 bases between them.

This chain connects TRBV29-1 to TRBJ1-4, with TRBD1 matching 7 bases. After removal of 7 bases from V and 0 bases from J, the junction contained 2 bases not matched to a gene. Germline CDR1 and CDR2: SQVTM and ANQGSEA. CDR3 size: 13 residues. The CDR3 loop reads CSGRGATNEKLFF. The CDR3 DNA follows: TGCAGCGGCAGGGGGGCAACTAATGAAAAACTGTTTTTT.

This clone occurred once. The chain couples TRBV29-1 to TRBJ1-1; TRBD1 matches 7 bases. CDR3 length: 13 amino acids. The trim removed 7 bases at V and 1 base at J, leaving 6 bases unmatched. Germline-derived CDR1 and CDR2 are SQVTM and ANQGSEA. CDR3 in amino acids: CSASRGSNTEAFF. DNA of the CDR3: TGCAGCGCCAGCAGGGGGTCGAACACTGAAGCTTTCTTT. The full variable domain, rest sourced from reference TRBV29-1 and TRBJ1-1, is SAVISQKPSRDICQRGTSLTIQCQVDSQVTMMFWYRQQPGQSLTLIATANQGSEATYESGFVIDKFPISRPNLTFSTLTVSNMSPEDSSIYLCSASRGSNTEAFFGQGTRLTVV.